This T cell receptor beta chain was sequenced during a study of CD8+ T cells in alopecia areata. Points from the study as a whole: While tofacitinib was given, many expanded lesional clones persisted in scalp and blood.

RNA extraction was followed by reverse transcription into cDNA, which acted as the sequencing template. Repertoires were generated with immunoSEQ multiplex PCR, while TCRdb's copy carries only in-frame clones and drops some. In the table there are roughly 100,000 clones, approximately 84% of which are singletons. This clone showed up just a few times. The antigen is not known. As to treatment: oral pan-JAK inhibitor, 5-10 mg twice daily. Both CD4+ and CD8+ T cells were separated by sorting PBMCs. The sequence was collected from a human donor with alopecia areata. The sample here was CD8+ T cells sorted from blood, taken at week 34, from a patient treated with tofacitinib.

For the CDR3, the DNA is TGTGCCAGCAGTGGACTAGCGGACACCGGGGAGCTGTTTTTT. It codes for CASSGLADTGELFF. This rearrangement joins TRBV6-4 to TRBJ2-2; 9 bases align to TRBD2. Germline CDR1 reads MRHNA; CDR2 reads SNTAGT. J was trimmed by 3 bases and V by 4 bases; bases with no gene match: 0. The CDR3 has 14 amino acids.